This T cell receptor beta chain was retrieved from a study of blood T cell repertoires in COVID-19. The CDR3 has 17 amino acids. CDR1 and CDR2 (germline): SEHNR, FQNEAQ (reference sequence). The J segment lost 3 bases and the V segment lost 6 bases, leaving 11 bases of the junction unmatched. Method: immunoSEQ multiplex PCR; TCRdb's copy keeps in-frame clones and lacks some. The top ten hold 0.6% to 0.9% of the sample, which has about 210,000 clones, 80% to 90% seen once. This receptor was identified in a woman in her sixties or seventies with acute or convalescent COVID-19. V gene TRBV7-9 combines with J gene TRBJ2-3; 11 positions match TRBD2. Sequencing was done on a sample of peripheral blood. The chain's CDR3 is CASSLGIAGGGTDTQYF. In nucleotides, the CDR3 is TGTGCCAGCAGTTTGGGGATAGCGGGAGGGGGTACAGATACGCAGTATTTT.